This TCR beta chain was documented in a study of blood T cell repertoires in COVID-19. Germline CDR1 reads MGHDK; CDR2 reads SYGVNS. This CDR3 contains 13 residues. Trimming left V 5 bases short and J 10 bases short, with 16 bases between. Only in-frame clones appear in the TCRdb table, and some are missing; sequencing was by immunoSEQ multiplex PCR. The sample lists 200,000 to 250,000 clones, more than 80% seen once, with 7.8% in the top ten. This clone occurred once. The sequenced sample was peripheral blood. The J gene is TRBJ2-3, the V gene TRBV25-1, with D possibly matching TRBD1 (5 bases). This clonotype was sampled from a woman of 80 years or more with COVID-19, enrolled during active disease. The CDR3 bases are TGTGCCAGCAGTCATACCCTCAGGGTAGCGCAGTATTTT. Translation gives CASSHTLRVAQYF.